This TCR beta chain comes out of a study of blood T cell repertoires in COVID-19. Study information: Whether acute or convalescent, the COVID-19 samples came from the United States, Italy and Spain.

TCRdb's copy holds only in-frame clones and misses some; the assay was immunoSEQ multiplex PCR. There are approximately 150,000 clones in the sample; about nine tenths occur only once, and around 1.6% lies in the top ten. V lost 1 base, J lost 0 bases, and 10 bases lay in between. The CDR3 covers 16 residues. In germline, CDR1 is LGHNT, CDR2 FRNRAP. The sequenced sample consisted of peripheral blood. This sequence originates from a human donor in a cohort sampled during active COVID-19. The V and J genes are TRBV12-5 and TRBJ1-5, with a weak D call TRBD1 (5 bases). CDR3 region: CASGLAGGYSNQPQHF. CDR3 coding DNA: TGTGCTAGTGGTTTGGCGGGGGGGTATAGCAATCAGCCCCAGCATTTT.